These 22 T cell receptor beta chains share one sample of origin, sequenced in a study of cytomegalovirus exposure and HLA in healthy donors. The PCR made use of 60 Vbeta and 13 Jbeta primers. The method was immunoSEQ multiplex PCR; TCRdb's version includes in-frame clones alone and lacks a portion of them. The sample contains roughly 120,000 clones, around three quarters of which appear only once. Specimen: PBMCs. These receptor sequences come from a young man in good health and CMV-seronegative.

V is TRBV29-1 and J is TRBJ2-1, with 8 bases that match TRBD1. The ends lost 7 bases at V and 2 bases at J; junction bases unmatched: 16. This CDR3 has 17 residues. Germline CDR1 reads SQVTM; CDR2 reads ANQGSEA. This CDR3 is CSAAGGVKGSPYNEQFF. The DNA of the CDR3 is TGCAGCGCTGCAGGGGGCGTTAAGGGGAGTCCCTACAATGAGCAGTTCTTC.

V and J are TRBV29-1 and TRBJ2-1; 8 nucleotides match TRBD1. Germline CDR1 SQVTM, CDR2 ANQGSEA. The CDR3 is made up of 12 amino acids. V dropped 6 bases and J dropped 8; count of bases not matched to a gene: 6. This CDR3 is CSVWTGQDEQFF. The CDR3 nucleotides are TGCAGCGTGTGGACAGGGCAGGATGAGCAGTTCTTC.

The chain is built from TRBV5-1 and TRBJ2-5, with D possibly being TRBD2 (6 bases). CDR3 length equals 14 residues. V lost 4 bases to trimming and J lost 4 bases, with 14 bases between them. Germline V gene sequence: CDR1 SGHRS, CDR2 YFSETQ. The CDR3 bases are TGCGCCAGCAGCCGAGACGGGAGAGGAGAGACCCAGTACTTC. It encodes CASSRDGRGETQYF.

This clone was detected a few times. This chain joins TRBV9 and TRBJ2-5; maybe TRBD1 (6 bases). CDR1 and CDR2 (germline): SGDLS, YYNGEE. The V end was cut by 0 bases, the J end by 0 bases, with 15 bases between. The length of the CDR3 is 17 residues. The CDR3 coding sequence is TGTGCCAGCAGCGTAGCGGGGACACCCTCGTACCAAGAGACCCAGTACTTC. It specifies CASSVAGTPSYQETQYF.

The genes are TRBV6-6 and TRBJ2-1, with 9 bases that match TRBD1. The CDR3 consists of 14 residues. Germline V gene data show CDR1 as MNHNY and CDR2 as SVGAGI (reference sequence). V trimming: 4 bases; J trimming: 7 bases; junction bases outside the gene matches: 5. This CDR3 is CASSSQGAQNEQFF. In nucleotides, the CDR3 is TGTGCCAGCAGTTCACAGGGGGCGCAGAATGAGCAGTTCTTC.

The gene calls are TRBV28 and TRBJ2-7, with TRBD2 matching 9 bases. The V gene end was trimmed by 3 bases and the J gene end by 0 bases; junction bases not matched to a gene: 9. This CDR3 is 17 amino acids long. CDR1 is MDHEN, CDR2 SYDVKM, per germline. CDR3 bases: TGTGCCAGCAGTTTGGCATCTAGCGGGACAAGCTCCTACGAGCAGTACTTC. Translating gives CASSLASSGTSSYEQYF.

The chain links TRBV10-3 to TRBJ1-5; D is undetermined. Germline CDR1 is ENHRY and CDR2 is SYGVKD. Trimming took off 2 bases at V and 3 bases at J, with 5 bases between the two ends. The CDR3 is made up of 13 amino acids. The CDR3 nucleotides are TGTGCCATCAGTGAGGAGGCCAATCAGCCCCAGCATTTT. Encoded protein: CAISEEANQPQHF.

This clone has just one count. The V and J genes are TRBV7-3 and TRBJ2-4, with 8 bases lining up with TRBD1. Germline V gene sequence: CDR1 SGHTA, CDR2 FQGTGA. The ends lost 5 bases at V and 0 bases at J; junction bases unmatched: 6. The CDR3 totals 16 residues. The CDR3 nucleotides read TGTGCCAGCAGCCTTGGACAGGGTCTAGCCAAAAACATTCAGTACTTC. Translating gives CASSLGQGLAKNIQYF.

This clone showed up just a few times. The chain is built from TRBV6-5 and TRBJ1-2; 9 bases fit TRBD1. The length of the CDR3 is 13 residues. Germline V lookup: CDR1 MNHEY, CDR2 SVGAGI. After removal of 8 bases from V and 4 bases from J, the junction contained 5 bases not matched to a gene. The CDR3 nucleotides are TGTGCCAGCTGGGACAGGGCGTCCTATGGCTACACCTTC. Its protein product is CASWDRASYGYTF.

V and J are TRBV5-1 and TRBJ2-1; 8 bases are shared with TRBD1. The trim removed 0 bases at V and 3 bases at J, leaving 5 bases unmatched. The CDR3 has 16 amino acids. Germline-derived CDR1 and CDR2 are SGHRS and YFSETQ. CDR3 region: CASSLDMGQVYNEQFF. CDR3 in DNA: TGCGCCAGCAGCTTGGATATGGGACAGGTCTACAATGAGCAGTTCTTC.

This chain connects TRBV30 to TRBJ2-1, with 7 bases aligning to TRBD1. Germline loops: CDR1 GTSNPN, CDR2 SVGIG (reference sequence). V trimming: 7 bases; J trimming: 7 bases; junction bases outside the gene matches: 10. The CDR3 totals 13 residues. As DNA, the CDR3 is TGTGCCTCCGCTACAGGGGAGCAGAATGAGCAGTTCTTC. Its protein product is CASATGEQNEQFF.

V is TRBV28 and J is TRBJ1-5; weak D call: TRBD1 (6 bases). The CDR3 runs to 17 residues. Trimming shortened V by 7 bases and J by 3 bases, and 22 bases separated the two germline ends. Germline V lookup: CDR1 MDHEN, CDR2 SYDVKM. The CDR3 DNA reads TGTGCCAGCACTAACAGGGTACGGACGAGTCTCAATCAGCCCCAGCATTTT. Protein sequence: CASTNRVRTSLNQPQHF.

This chain uses TRBV28 with TRBJ1-2; D unresolved. V gave up 5 bases and J gave up 1 base, with 5 bases separating them. The germline CDR1 and CDR2 sequences are MDHEN and SYDVKM. This CDR3 spans 12 amino acids. CDR3 amino acids: CASSQINYGYTF. The CDR3 DNA reads TGTGCCAGCAGTCAAATTAACTATGGCTACACCTTC.

The rearrangement joins TRBV18 to TRBJ2-1, with D tentatively TRBD1 (5 bases). From germline, CDR1 is KGHSH and CDR2 LQKENI. V dropped 2 bases and J dropped 15 bases, with 14 bases sitting between them. The CDR3 extends over 12 amino acids. CDR3: CASSPSGRESFF. The CDR3 DNA follows: TGTGCCAGCTCACCATCAGGGCGAGAATCGTTCTTC.

The chain employs TRBV30 and TRBJ1-4; 12 bases agree with TRBD1. In germline, CDR1 is GTSNPN, CDR2 SVGIG (reference sequence). V was pared by 5 bases and J by 2 bases, with 12 bases of the junction left unmatched. CDR3 size: 18 residues. This CDR3 reads CAWSRLPGQGATNEKLFF. The CDR3, as DNA: TGTGCCTGGTCTCGACTGCCGGGACAGGGGGCTACTAATGAAAAACTGTTTTTT.

The rearrangement joins TRBV11-2 to TRBJ2-5; a weak D match, TRBD2 (6 bases). This CDR3 spans 14 amino acids. The germline CDR1 and CDR2 sequences are SGHAT and FQNNGV. V was trimmed by 5 bases and J by 1 base, leaving 11 bases between them. The CDR3: CASSLRDSQETQYF. As DNA, the CDR3 is TGTGCCAGCAGCCTCCGGGACTCCCAAGAGACCCAGTACTTC. The variable domain in full, with the rest retrieved from reference TRBV11-2 and TRBJ2-5, is EAGVAQSPRYKIIEKRQSVAFWCNPISGHATLYWYQQILGQGPKLLIQFQNNGVVDDSQLPKDRFSAERLKGVDSTLKIQPAKLEDSAVYLCASSLRDSQETQYFGPGTRLLVL.

The chain carries TRBV2 and TRBJ1-1; possible D gene TRBD1, 6 bases. This CDR3 comprises 11 residues. Germline CDR1 reads SNHLY; CDR2 reads FYNNEI. The germline V and J ends were trimmed by 6 bases and 4 bases, with 6 bases remaining between them. The CDR3 reads CASRQGTEAFF. CDR3 DNA: TGTGCCAGCAGACAGGGCACTGAAGCTTTCTTT.

The chain is built from TRBV14 and TRBJ2-1; 9 bases agree with TRBD2. The CDR3 has 15 residues. Per the germline V gene, CDR1 is SGHDN and CDR2 is FVKESK. V shed 0 bases, J shed 10 bases, and the junction held 7 bases outside the gene matches. For the CDR3, the DNA is TGTGCCAGCAGCCAAGATCTATTTGGACTAGCGGAGCAGTTCTTC. Translation gives CASSQDLFGLAEQFF.

In its sample, this clone was seen once. Within the sample, other DNA sequences also encode this same CDR3. CDR3 in DNA: TGTGCCAGCAGTTACTCAGCAGGGGGGACTTACGAGCAGTACTTC. It encodes CASSYSAGGTYEQYF. The chain joins TRBV6-6 to TRBJ2-7; D may be TRBD1 (7 bases). The CDR3 contains 15 residues. Looked up from germline, CDR1 is MNHNY and CDR2 is SVGAGI (reference sequence). Between the trimmed V and J ends, which lost 0 bases and 4 bases, there was a span of 13 bases.

V is TRBV13 and J is TRBJ1-1, with a weak D call TRBD1 (6 bases). The V and J ends lost 5 bases and 4 bases respectively, with 17 bases between them. CDR1 PRHDT and CDR2 FYEKMQ come from the germline V gene (reference sequence). The CDR3 runs 15 residues. The CDR3 DNA follows: TGTGCCAGCAGCCCCCGGTGGGGGCCGGGCACTGAAGCTTTCTTT. This sequence encodes CASSPRWGPGTEAFF.

The V and J genes are TRBV28 and TRBJ1-5; tentatively, D is TRBD1 (6 bases). Trimming left V 7 bases short and J 9 bases short, with 16 bases between. The germline V gene has CDR1 MDHEN and CDR2 SYDVKM. The CDR3 extends over 13 amino acids. The CDR3 loop is CASTSGVVWPQHF. DNA of the CDR3: TGTGCCAGCACCTCAGGGGTTGTTTGGCCCCAGCATTTT.

The chain couples TRBV30 to TRBJ1-2; 9 positions match TRBD1. Germline trimming cut 5 bases from V and 8 bases from J; bases unmatched to any gene: 12. Germline CDR1 GTSNPN, CDR2 SVGIG (reference sequence). The length of the CDR3 is 14 residues. This chain's CDR3 is CAWEGQGSFRGYTF. The CDR3 DNA is TGTGCCTGGGAGGGACAGGGAAGTTTTCGAGGCTACACCTTC. The full variable domain, in which reference TRBV30 and TRBJ1-2 provide the parts outside the CDR3, is SQTIHQWPATLVQPVGSPLSLECTVEGTSNPNLYWYRQAAGRGLQLLFYSVGIGQISSEVPQNLSASRPQDRQFILSSKKLLLSDSGFYLCAWEGQGSFRGYTFGSGTRLTVV.